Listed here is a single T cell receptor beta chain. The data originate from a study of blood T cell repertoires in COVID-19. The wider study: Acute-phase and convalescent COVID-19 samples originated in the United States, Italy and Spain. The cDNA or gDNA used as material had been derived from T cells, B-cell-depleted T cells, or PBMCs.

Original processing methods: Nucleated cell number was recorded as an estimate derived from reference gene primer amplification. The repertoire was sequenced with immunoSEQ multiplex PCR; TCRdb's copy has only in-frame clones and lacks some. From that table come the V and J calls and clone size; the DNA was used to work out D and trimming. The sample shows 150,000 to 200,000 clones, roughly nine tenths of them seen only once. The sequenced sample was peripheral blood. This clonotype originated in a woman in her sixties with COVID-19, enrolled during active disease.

CDR3 amino acids: CATQGYRGSNEQFF. The CDR3 DNA follows: TGTGCCACCCAAGGCTACAGGGGGTCTAATGAGCAGTTCTTC. The chain has TRBV24-1 and TRBJ2-1, with 8 bases lining up with TRBD1. This CDR3 spans 14 amino acids. Germline-derived CDR1 and CDR2 are KGHDR and SFDVKD. The V gene end was trimmed by 9 bases and the J gene end by 7 bases; junction bases not matched to a gene: 10.